This TCR beta chain was documented in a study of T cell responses to AZD1222 COVID-19 vaccine. General observations from the study: Recipients of AZD1222 seropositive at baseline numbered only 6 or 7. CD4 TCRs covered the whole spike, strongest at regions 160-218 and 743-854. Rises in breadth and depth of Spike-specific TCRs came after two AZD1222 doses.

V was cut by 5 bases and J by 7 bases, with 8 bases left in between. The length of the CDR3 is 11 residues. Germline-derived CDR1 and CDR2 are MNHEY and SVGEGT. Profiled with immunoSEQ multiplex PCR; TCRdb holds only in-frame clones, not every one. The sample holds roughly 150,000 clones, around 88% seen once. Concerning this clone itself: The antigen is not known.

The chain employs TRBV6-2 or TRBV6-3 and TRBJ1-1; D call uncertain. The sequence derives from an adult in good health. The source material was peripheral blood, sampled on day 0 of AZD1222 vaccination. CDR3 DNA sequence: TGTGCCAGCAGTCTCCCGTATGAAGCTTTCTTT. Protein: CASSLPYEAFF.